A selection of T cell receptor beta chains follows, all from one sample in a study of control samples from healthy donors and cancer patients. The method was immunoSEQ multiplex PCR; TCRdb's version includes in-frame clones alone and lacks a portion of them. The profile shows 40,000 to 60,000 clones, approximately 86% of them singletons. Input material: PBMCs. All receptors come from a woman aged 45-65 years with lung cancer. CDR3s include the opening cysteine and the closing phenylalanine or tryptophan. D genes are given only for firm matches. A clone size is listed for some rows: how often the clone was seen (once, few, many), or a class if it is expanded.

J gene	CDR3 length	D gene	clone size	V gene	CDR3 protein	CDR3 DNA
TRBJ2-1	12	NA	once	TRBV28	CASSSLTGVGFF	TGTGCCAGCAGTTCCCTTACGGGGGTCGGGTTCTTC
TRBJ2-2	13	TRBD1	NA	TRBV27	CASSLRGQGGLFF	TGTGCCAGCAGTTTGAGGGGACAGGGAGGGCTGTTTTTT
TRBJ2-2	16	TRBD1	NA	TRBV9	CASSVEGTGGTGELFF	TGTGCCAGCAGCGTAGAAGGGACAGGGGGAACCGGGGAGCTGTTTTTT
TRBJ1-2	13	NA	few	TRBV2	CASRWGGEDGYTF	TGTGCCAGCAGATGGGGAGGGGAGGATGGCTACACCTTC
TRBJ1-2	12	NA	NA	TRBV30	CAWERSGYGYTF	TGTGCCTGGGAAAGGAGTGGCTATGGCTACACCTTC
TRBJ1-2	16	TRBD1	NA	TRBV28	CASGRDRVLANYGYTF	TGTGCCAGCGGCCGGGACAGGGTTCTTGCTAACTATGGCTACACCTTC
TRBJ2-4	17	TRBD2	NA	TRBV4-3	CASSHRGAGGAKNIQYF	TGCGCCAGCAGCCATAGAGGGGCGGGGGGAGCCAAAAACATTCAGTACTTC
TRBJ1-2	12	NA	NA	TRBV28	CASSLFGRGYTF	TGTGCCAGCAGTTTATTCGGGCGGGGCTACACCTTC
TRBJ2-7	11	NA	NA	TRBV20-1	CSAGTSYEQYF	TGCAGTGCTGGAACAAGCTACGAGCAGTACTTC
TRBJ2-2	12	NA	NA	TRBV5-5	CASSFGTGELFF	TGTGCCAGCAGCTTTGGCACCGGGGAGCTGTTTTTT
TRBJ2-5	17	NA	NA	TRBV6-2/TRBV6-3	CASSYSSQFTRMETQYF	TGTGCCAGCAGTTACTCGTCCCAGTTCACCCGGATGGAGACCCAGTACTTC
TRBJ2-1	15	NA	NA	TRBV7-2	CASTLTGSSYNEQFF	TGTGCCAGCACCCTCACGGGGTCCTCCTACAATGAGCAGTTCTTC
TRBJ2-2	14	NA	NA	TRBV7-3	CASSKGRNTGELFF	TGTGCCAGCAGCAAGGGACGGAACACCGGGGAGCTGTTTTTT
TRBJ1-1	14	TRBD1	NA	TRBV6-5	CASSIRDRKTEAFF	TGTGCCAGCAGTATCCGGGACAGGAAAACTGAAGCTTTCTTT
TRBJ2-5	15	TRBD2	NA	TRBV5-1	CASSFSGGASKTQYF	TGCGCCAGCAGCTTTAGCGGGGGGGCCTCAAAGACCCAGTACTTC
TRBJ2-7	15	NA	NA	TRBV4-3	CASSQVEGSSYEQYF	TGCGCCAGCAGCCAAGTCGAGGGCAGCTCCTACGAGCAGTACTTC
TRBJ1-2	15	NA	NA	TRBV3-1/TRBV3-2	CASSPGWGSTYGYTF	TGTGCCAGCAGCCCTGGATGGGGGTCTACCTATGGCTACACCTTC
TRBJ1-1	16	NA	NA	TRBV2	CASSEIPSARFTEAFF	TGTGCCAGCAGTGAAATACCCTCAGCAAGATTCACTGAAGCTTTCTTT
TRBJ2-7	13	NA	NA	TRBV11-2	CASSQDYTYEQYF	TGTGCCAGCAGCCAGGACTACACCTACGAGCAGTACTTC
TRBJ2-5	16	NA	NA	TRBV9	CASSARGAGSQETQYF	TGTGCCAGCAGCGCCAGGGGAGCGGGGTCTCAAGAGACCCAGTACTTC
TRBJ2-7	14	TRBD2	NA	TRBV7-2	CASSLNSGSYEQYF	TGTGCCAGCAGCTTAAATAGCGGGAGCTACGAGCAGTACTTC
TRBJ2-3	13	NA	once	TRBV30	CAWSRAFTDTQYF	TGTGCCTGGAGTCGGGCTTTCACAGATACGCAGTATTTT
TRBJ1-6	15	NA	NA	TRBV11-2	CASSLDVRVNSPLHF	TGTGCCAGCAGCTTAGATGTCCGGGTTAATTCACCCCTCCACTTT
TRBJ1-2	15	NA	NA	TRBV4-2	CASSQDSWGNYGYTF	TGTGCCAGCAGCCAAGATTCTTGGGGTAACTATGGCTACACCTTC
TRBJ2-2	18	TRBD1	NA	TRBV7-9	CASSLNRDRGPNTGELFF	TGTGCCAGCAGCTTGAACCGGGACAGGGGACCGAACACCGGGGAGCTGTTTTTT
TRBJ2-7	11	NA	NA	TRBV27	CASRGSYEQYF	TGTGCCAGCAGGGGGAGCTACGAGCAGTACTTC
TRBJ1-2	14	TRBD1	NA	TRBV4-1	CASRGQGETGGYTF	TGCGCCAGCAGGGGGCAGGGGGAGACCGGAGGCTACACCTTC
TRBJ2-7	14	NA	NA	TRBV11-2	CASSLGATSYEQYF	TGTGCCAGCAGCTTAGGAGCCACATCCTACGAGCAGTACTTC
TRBJ1-4	12	NA	NA	TRBV28	CASSFLSYGLFF	TGTGCCAGCAGTTTTTTATCCTATGGCCTGTTTTTT
TRBJ1-2	13	NA	few	TRBV9	CASSGPHDYGYTF	TGTGCCAGCAGTGGGCCACACGACTATGGCTACACCTTC
TRBJ1-2	15	NA	NA	TRBV7-9	CASSLGLQGFYGYTF	TGTGCCAGCAGCTTAGGTTTACAGGGTTTCTATGGCTACACCTTC
TRBJ1-2	15	TRBD1	NA	TRBV6-2/TRBV6-3	CASSPSSGGGYGYTF	TGTGCCAGCAGCCCTTCGTCAGGGGGCGGATATGGCTACACCTTC
TRBJ1-2	11	NA	NA	TRBV30	CAWSVGPGYTF	TGTGCCTGGAGTGTTGGGCCAGGCTACACCTTC
TRBJ2-7	15	NA	NA	TRBV4-2	CASQPELGGRYEQYF	TGTGCCAGCCAACCTGAGTTAGGGGGACGCTACGAGCAGTACTTC
TRBJ1-1	14	NA	few	TRBV11-2	CASSLYRGNTEAFF	TGTGCCAGCAGCTTATATAGGGGGAACACTGAAGCTTTCTTT
TRBJ1-2	16	TRBD1	NA	TRBV19	CASSFRDRTMLSGYTF	TGTGCCAGTAGTTTCCGGGACAGGACAATGTTATCGGGCTACACCTTC
TRBJ2-3	13	NA	NA	TRBV19	CASRKGGLDTQYF	TGTGCCAGTAGAAAGGGCGGATTAGATACGCAGTATTTT
TRBJ1-5	16	NA	NA	TRBV6-1	CASSDQLPGSNQPQHF	TGTGCCAGCAGTGATCAGCTCCCCGGTAGCAATCAGCCCCAGCATTTT
TRBJ1-6	18	TRBD1	NA	TRBV2	CASSSWGQGSSYNSPLHF	TGTGCCAGCAGTTCCTGGGGACAGGGTAGCTCCTATAATTCACCCCTCCACTTT
TRBJ2-2	18	TRBD2	NA	TRBV7-6	CASSLAPTSGGVPGELFF	TGTGCCAGCAGCTTAGCCCCCACTAGCGGGGGGGTCCCCGGGGAGCTGTTTTTT
TRBJ1-1	14	NA	NA	TRBV6-6	CASSYSDRNTEAFF	TGTGCCAGCAGTTACTCAGACAGGAACACTGAAGCTTTCTTT
TRBJ1-4	13	NA	NA	TRBV29-1	CSVGQKDVEKLFF	TGCAGCGTTGGGCAGAAGGATGTTGAAAAACTGTTTTTT
TRBJ2-1	15	TRBD2	NA	TRBV6-6	CASRSGGPAYNEQFF	TGTGCCAGCAGGAGCGGGGGGCCGGCATACAATGAGCAGTTCTTC
TRBJ2-2	14	NA	NA	TRBV28	CASIGLDRNGELFF	TGTGCCAGCATAGGACTAGACAGGAACGGGGAGCTGTTTTTT
TRBJ1-1	15	NA	NA	TRBV28	CASTLGGARGSEAFF	TGTGCCAGCACCCTCGGGGGGGCGCGAGGATCTGAAGCTTTCTTT
TRBJ1-1	11	NA	NA	TRBV24-1	CATSGDTEAFF	TGTGCCACCAGTGGAGACACTGAAGCTTTCTTT
TRBJ1-1	14	TRBD1	NA	TRBV27	CASSWGQGNTEAFF	TGTGCCAGCAGTTGGGGACAGGGGAATACTGAAGCTTTCTTT
TRBJ2-7	17	NA	few	TRBV5-6	CASSLFAAGATNYEQYF	TGTGCCAGCAGCTTGTTCGCGGCGGGGGCAACAAACTACGAGCAGTACTTC
TRBJ1-1	15	TRBD1	NA	TRBV14	CASSHRRQGGTEAFF	TGTGCCAGCAGCCACCGCCGGCAGGGGGGCACTGAAGCTTTCTTT
TRBJ1-1	12	NA	NA	TRBV12-3/TRBV12-4	CASSLRDTEAFF	TGTGCCAGCAGTTTAAGAGACACTGAAGCTTTCTTT
TRBJ1-3	15	NA	NA	TRBV7-9	CASSLNRISGNTIYF	TGTGCCAGCAGCTTAAACAGGATTTCTGGAAACACCATATATTTT
TRBJ2-7	15	NA	NA	TRBV9	CASSPRDGSTYEQYF	TGTGCCAGCAGCCCTCGGGACGGATCTACTTACGAGCAGTACTTC
TRBJ1-2	16	NA	NA	TRBV27	CASSLRSGRKHYGYTF	TGTGCCAGCAGTTTAAGGTCAGGGAGAAAGCACTATGGCTACACCTTC
TRBJ2-5	14	NA	NA	TRBV18	CASSPSGNQETQYF	TGTGCCAGCTCACCTAGCGGTAACCAAGAGACCCAGTACTTC
TRBJ1-2	14	NA	NA	TRBV9	CASSVGGFQEGYTF	TGTGCCAGCAGCGTAGGAGGGTTTCAGGAAGGCTACACCTTC
TRBJ1-2	14	TRBD1	NA	TRBV2	CASSEDRSGYGYTF	TGTGCCAGCAGTGAGGACAGGAGCGGCTATGGCTACACCTTC
TRBJ2-2	16	NA	NA	TRBV5-1	CASSLGPGPNTGELFF	TGCGCCAGCAGCTTGGGTCCAGGGCCGAACACCGGGGAGCTGTTTTTT
TRBJ2-2	16	TRBD1	NA	TRBV19	CASSQRTGANTGELFF	TGTGCCAGTAGCCAGAGGACAGGAGCGAACACCGGGGAGCTGTTTTTT
TRBJ1-2	12	NA	NA	TRBV14	CASSQSDSGYTF	TGTGCCAGCAGCCAGTCGGACAGCGGCTACACCTTC